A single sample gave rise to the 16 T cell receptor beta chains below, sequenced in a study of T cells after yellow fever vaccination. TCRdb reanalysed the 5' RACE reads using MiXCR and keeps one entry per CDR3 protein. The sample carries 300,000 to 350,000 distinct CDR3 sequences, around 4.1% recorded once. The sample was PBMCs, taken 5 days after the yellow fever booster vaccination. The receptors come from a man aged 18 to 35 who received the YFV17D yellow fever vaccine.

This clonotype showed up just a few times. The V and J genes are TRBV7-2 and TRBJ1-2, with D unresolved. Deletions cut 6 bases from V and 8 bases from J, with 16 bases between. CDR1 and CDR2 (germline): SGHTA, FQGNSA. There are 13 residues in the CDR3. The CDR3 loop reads CASSTTPLRGYTF. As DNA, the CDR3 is TGTGCCAGCAGTACGACACCCTTACGAGGCTACACCTTC.

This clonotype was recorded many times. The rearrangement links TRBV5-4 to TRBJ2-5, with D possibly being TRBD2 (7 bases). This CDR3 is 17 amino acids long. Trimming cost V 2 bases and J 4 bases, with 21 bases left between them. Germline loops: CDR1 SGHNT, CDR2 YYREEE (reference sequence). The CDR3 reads CASSFSLGGRPPETQYF. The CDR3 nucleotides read TGTGCCAGCAGCTTTTCATTGGGGGGGCGCCCCCCAGAGACCCAGTACTTC. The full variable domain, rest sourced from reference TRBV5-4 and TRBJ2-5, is ETGVTQSPTHLIKTRGQQVTLRCSSQSGHNTVSWYQQALGQGPQFIFQYYREEENGRGNFPPRFSGLQFPNYSSELNVNALELDDSALYLCASSFSLGGRPPETQYFGPGTRLLVL.

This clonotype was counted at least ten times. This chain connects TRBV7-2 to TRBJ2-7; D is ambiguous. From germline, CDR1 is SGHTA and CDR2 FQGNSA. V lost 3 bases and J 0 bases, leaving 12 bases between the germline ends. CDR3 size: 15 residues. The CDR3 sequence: CASSFGSLLSYEQYF. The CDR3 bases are TGTGCCAGCAGCTTTGGCTCCCTCCTCTCCTACGAGCAGTACTTC.

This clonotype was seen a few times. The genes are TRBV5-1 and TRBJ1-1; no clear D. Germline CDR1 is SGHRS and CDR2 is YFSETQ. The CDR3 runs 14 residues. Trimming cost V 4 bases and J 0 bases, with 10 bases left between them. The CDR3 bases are TGCGCCAGCAGCCCCGGACCCTTGAACACTGAAGCTTTCTTT. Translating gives CASSPGPLNTEAFF.

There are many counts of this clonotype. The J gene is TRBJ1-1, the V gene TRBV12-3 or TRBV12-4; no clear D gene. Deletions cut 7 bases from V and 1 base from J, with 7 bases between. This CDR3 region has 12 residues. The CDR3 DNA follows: TGTGCCAGCACTCCGAGGAACACTGAAGCTTTCTTT. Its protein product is CASTPRNTEAFF.

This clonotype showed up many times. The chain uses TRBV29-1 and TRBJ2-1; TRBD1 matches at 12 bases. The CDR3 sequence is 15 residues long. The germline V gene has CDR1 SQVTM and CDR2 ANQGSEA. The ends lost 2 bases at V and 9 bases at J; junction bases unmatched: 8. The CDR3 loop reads CSVEHPGQGATEQFF. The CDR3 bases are TGCAGCGTTGAACATCCGGGACAGGGGGCGACTGAGCAGTTCTTC.

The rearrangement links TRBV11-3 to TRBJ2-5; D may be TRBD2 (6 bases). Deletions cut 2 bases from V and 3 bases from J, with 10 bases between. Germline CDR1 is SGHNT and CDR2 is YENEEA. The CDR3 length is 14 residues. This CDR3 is CASSLSTGEETQYF. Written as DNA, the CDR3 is TGTGCCAGCAGCTTAAGTACGGGGGAAGAGACCCAGTACTTC.

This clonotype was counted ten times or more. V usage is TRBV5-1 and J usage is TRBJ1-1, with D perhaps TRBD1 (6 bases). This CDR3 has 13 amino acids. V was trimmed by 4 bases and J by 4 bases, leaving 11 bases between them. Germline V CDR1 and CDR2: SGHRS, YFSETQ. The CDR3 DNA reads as TGCGCCAGCAGCGAACAGGGTTTCACTGAAGCTTTCTTT. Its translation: CASSEQGFTEAFF. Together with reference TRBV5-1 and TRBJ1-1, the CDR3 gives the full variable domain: KAGVTQTPRYLIKTRGQQVTLSCSPISGHRSVSWYQQTPGQGLQFLFEYFSETQRNKGNFPGRFSGRQFSNSRSEMNVSTLELGDSALYLCASSEQGFTEAFFGQGTRLTVV.

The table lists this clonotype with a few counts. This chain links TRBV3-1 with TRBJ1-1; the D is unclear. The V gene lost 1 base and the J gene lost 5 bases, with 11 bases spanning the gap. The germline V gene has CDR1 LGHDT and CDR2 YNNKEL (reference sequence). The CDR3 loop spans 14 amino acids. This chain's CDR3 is CASSQVAGGTEAFF. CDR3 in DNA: TGTGCCAGCAGCCAAGTAGCGGGCGGTACTGAAGCTTTCTTT.

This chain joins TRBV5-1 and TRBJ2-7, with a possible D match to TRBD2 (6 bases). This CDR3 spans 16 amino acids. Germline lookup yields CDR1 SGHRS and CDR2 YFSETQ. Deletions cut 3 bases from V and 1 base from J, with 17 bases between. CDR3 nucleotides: TGCGCCAGCAGCTCACCGGGCGGGGTGAGGTCCTACGAGCAGTACTTC. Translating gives CASSSPGGVRSYEQYF.

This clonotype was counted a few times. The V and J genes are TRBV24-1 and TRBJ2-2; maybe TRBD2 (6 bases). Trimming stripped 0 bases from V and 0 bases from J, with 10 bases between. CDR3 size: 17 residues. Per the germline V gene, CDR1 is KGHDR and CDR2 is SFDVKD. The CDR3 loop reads CATSDLPGLPNTGELFF. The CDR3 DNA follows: TGTGCCACCAGTGATTTGCCGGGACTGCCGAACACCGGGGAGCTGTTTTTT.

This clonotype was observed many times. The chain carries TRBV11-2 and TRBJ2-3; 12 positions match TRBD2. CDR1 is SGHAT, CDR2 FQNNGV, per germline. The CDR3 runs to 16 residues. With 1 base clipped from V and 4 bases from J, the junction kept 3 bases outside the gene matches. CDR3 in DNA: TGTGCCAGCAGCTTAGGTAGACTAGCGGGGGCAGATACGCAGTATTTT. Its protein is CASSLGRLAGADTQYF. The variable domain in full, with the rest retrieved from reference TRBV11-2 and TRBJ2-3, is EAGVAQSPRYKIIEKRQSVAFWCNPISGHATLYWYQQILGQGPKLLIQFQNNGVVDDSQLPKDRFSAERLKGVDSTLKIQPAKLEDSAVYLCASSLGRLAGADTQYFGPGTRLTVL.

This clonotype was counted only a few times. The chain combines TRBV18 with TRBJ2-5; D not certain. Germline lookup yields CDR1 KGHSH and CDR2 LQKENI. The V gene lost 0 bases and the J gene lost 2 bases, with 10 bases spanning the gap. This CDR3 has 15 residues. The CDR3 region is CASSPPSWRQETQYF. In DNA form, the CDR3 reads TGTGCCAGCTCACCACCTTCGTGGCGACAAGAGACCCAGTACTTC.

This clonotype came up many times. The CDR3 spells CASSLGGGLQETQYF. CDR3 DNA: TGCGCCAGCAGCTTGGGAGGGGGTCTCCAAGAGACCCAGTACTTC. This chain uses TRBV5-1 with TRBJ2-5; maybe TRBD1 (6 bases). Germline CDR1 and CDR2: SGHRS and YFSETQ. The CDR3 sequence is 15 residues long. Between the trimmed V and J ends, which lost 0 bases and 1 base, there was a span of 10 bases.

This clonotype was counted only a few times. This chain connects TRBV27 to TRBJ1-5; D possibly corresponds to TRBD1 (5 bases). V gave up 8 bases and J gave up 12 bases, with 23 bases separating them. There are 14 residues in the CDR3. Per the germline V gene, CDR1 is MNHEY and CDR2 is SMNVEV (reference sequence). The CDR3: CASGPGLHQRRQHF. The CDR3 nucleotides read TGTGCCAGCGGCCCGGGACTCCACCAGCGACGCCAGCATTTT.

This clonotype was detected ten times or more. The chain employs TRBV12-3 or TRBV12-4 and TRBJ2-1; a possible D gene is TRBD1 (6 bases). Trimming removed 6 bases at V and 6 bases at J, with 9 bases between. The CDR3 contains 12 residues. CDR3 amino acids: CASSLQGNEQFF. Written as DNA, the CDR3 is TGTGCCAGCAGCTTACAGGGCAATGAGCAGTTCTTC.